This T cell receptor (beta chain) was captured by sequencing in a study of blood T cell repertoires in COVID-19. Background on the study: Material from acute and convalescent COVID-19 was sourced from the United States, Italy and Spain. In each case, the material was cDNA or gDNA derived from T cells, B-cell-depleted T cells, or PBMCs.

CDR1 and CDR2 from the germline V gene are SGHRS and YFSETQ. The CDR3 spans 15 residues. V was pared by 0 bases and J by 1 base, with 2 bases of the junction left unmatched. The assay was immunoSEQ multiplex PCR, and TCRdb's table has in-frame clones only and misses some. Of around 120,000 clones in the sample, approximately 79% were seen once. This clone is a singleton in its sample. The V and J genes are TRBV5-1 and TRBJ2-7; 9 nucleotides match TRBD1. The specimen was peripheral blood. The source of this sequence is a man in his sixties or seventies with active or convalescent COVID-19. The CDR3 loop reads CASSLGGQGSYEQYF. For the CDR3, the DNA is TGCGCCAGCAGCTTGGGTGGACAGGGGTCCTACGAGCAGTACTTC.